The subject of this entry is one T cell receptor (beta chain). Data came from immunoSEQ multiplex PCR; TCRdb stores just in-frame clones and leaves some out. This table has around 60,000 clones, approximately 81% appearing once. These data are taken from a study of blood T cell repertoires in COVID-19. Looking at the study overall: Acute-phase and convalescent COVID-19 samples originated in the United States, Italy and Spain. The analysed material was cDNA or gDNA that came from T cells, B-cell-depleted T cells, or PBMCs.

This TCR was recovered from an elderly woman with active or convalescent COVID-19. The sample comprised peripheral blood.

CDR3 in DNA: TGTGCCAGCAGCCGCCTGAATTCACCCCTCCACTTT. It is translated as CASSRLNSPLHF. The chain couples TRBV7-8 to TRBJ1-6, with no clear D. Trimming pared 5 bases from V and 7 bases from J, leaving 6 bases between. CDR3 length: 12 amino acids. The germline V gene encodes CDR1 SGHVS and CDR2 FQNEAQ.